This paragraph reports one T cell receptor beta chain. Its antigen is as yet unknown. These data come from a study of cytomegalovirus exposure and HLA in healthy donors. About the study: Drawn from HLA-typed donors, 80 million to 100 million unique TCRs were held in an early data release.

This CDR3 comprises 14 residues. V dropped 6 bases and J dropped 10; count of bases not matched to a gene: 9. Germline assignment: CDR1 MDHEN and CDR2 SYDVKM. Amplification used 60 Vbeta primers and 13 Jbeta primers. The table came from immunoSEQ multiplex PCR; TCRdb's copy has only in-frame clones and leaves some out. The repertoire holds about 180,000 clones, with about 80% as singletons. Study conclusions and caveats: A later analysis showed HLA-associated TCR beta chains outstripping equally common others in clonal expansion. Later analysis identified 16,000 or so TCR beta sequences associated with HLA alleles, using a false discovery rate threshold of 0.05. In a later analysis, productive TCRs from donors in an Asian-associated ancestry cluster reportedly carried fewer N-insertions than the cohort mean.

V is TRBV28 and J is TRBJ1-5; TRBD1 aligns across 10 bases. This sequence was found in a man aged 40-55 years in good health and CMV-seronegative. What was sequenced was PBMCs. The CDR3 region has the DNA TGTGCCAGCAGCCGGGACAGGGGCTCCCGTCCCCAGCATTTT. It yields the protein CASSRDRGSRPQHF. The variable domain in full, completed from reference TRBV28 and TRBJ1-5, reads DVKVTQSSRYLVKRTGEKVFLECVQDMDHENMFWYRQDPGLGLRLIYFSYDVKMKEKGDIPEGYSVSREKKERFSLILESASTNQTSMYLCASSRDRGSRPQHFGDGTRLSIL.